This is a list of T cell receptor beta chains from one sample in a study of Ad26.COV2.S vaccination and SARS-CoV-2 variants. Sequencing was performed with immunoSEQ multiplex PCR; in TCRdb, only in-frame clones are kept and a portion is missing. The sample lists about 390,000 clones, roughly nine tenths occurring once. This specimen consisted of peripheral blood, obtained in a trial of Ad26.COV2.S vaccine versus placebo. These receptors were obtained from a person between 18 and 59 years old who received the Ad26.COV2.S COVID-19 vaccine or a placebo. The CDR3 runs from the conserved cysteine through the conserved F or W. The D gene is left open where the match is weak. Not every row has a clone size; where given, it reads once, few, many or a size class.

TRBJ2-7 TRBD1 TRBV7-2 NA CASSTGQGYEQYF TGTGCCAGCAGCACGGGACAGGGCTACGAGCAGTACTTC
TRBJ1-3 TRBD1 TRBV6-5 NA CASSYVAGGGNTIYF TGTGCCAGCAGTTACGTGGCAGGGGGTGGAAACACCATATATTTT
TRBJ1-1 TRBD1 TRBV27 once CASSLTGQGAREGF TGTGCCAGCAGTTTAACCGGGCAGGGGGCCAGAGAGGGCTTT
TRBJ1-6 NA TRBV7-9 NA CASSFGGGGYNSPLHF TGTGCCAGCAGCTTCGGGGGAGGGGGATATAATTCACCCCTCCACTTT
TRBJ1-2 TRBD1 TRBV3-1/TRBV3-2 NA CASSQGSDHRGGYTF TGTGCCAGCAGCCAAGGGTCGGACCACAGGGGTGGCTACACCTTC
TRBJ2-7 NA TRBV6-5 NA CASSRDRGYEQYF TGTGCCAGCAGCAGGGACCGCGGTTACGAGCAGTACTTC
TRBJ2-7 NA TRBV5-1 NA CASSFDGMTYEQYF TGCGCCAGCAGCTTTGACGGGATGACCTACGAGCAGTACTTC
TRBJ2-3 TRBD2 TRBV4-1 NA CASSQVGRTSRDTQYF TGCGCCAGCAGCCAAGTAGGTCGGACTAGTCGGGATACGCAGTATTTT
TRBJ2-1 TRBD2 TRBV18 NA CASSPSGGILAYEQFF TGTGCCAGCTCACCCTCGGGGGGGATTCTGGCATACGAGCAGTTCTTC
TRBJ1-6 NA TRBV6-6 NA CASSYAKYNSPLHF TGTGCCAGCAGTTACGCGAAATATAATTCACCCCTCCACTTT
TRBJ2-7 TRBD1 TRBV7-2 NA CASSLVPGQGFEQYF TGTGCCAGCAGCTTAGTTCCGGGACAGGGGTTTGAGCAGTACTTC
TRBJ2-1 NA TRBV5-1 NA CASSLDLGAIDEQFF TGCGCCAGCAGCTTGGATTTGGGGGCGATAGATGAGCAGTTCTTC
TRBJ1-1 NA TRBV6-1 NA CASSEFQGANTEAFF TGTGCCAGCAGTGAATTTCAAGGAGCGAACACTGAAGCTTTCTTT
TRBJ1-1 NA TRBV5-1 NA CASSLAGEAFF TGCGCCAGCAGCTTGGCTGGGGAAGCTTTCTTT
TRBJ2-2 TRBD1 TRBV11-2 NA CASSLVAGTATGELFF TGTGCCAGCAGCTTAGTGGCTGGGACAGCTACCGGGGAGCTGTTTTTT
TRBJ2-4 NA TRBV2 once CASSGWTRQYF TGTGCCAGCAGTGGGTGGACACGTCAGTACTTC
TRBJ2-7 TRBD1 TRBV7-2 many CASSLVLGRGQFEQYF TGTGCCAGCAGCTTAGTCCTGGGCAGGGGGCAGTTCGAGCAGTACTTC
TRBJ2-1 TRBD1 TRBV19 few CASSILGDRGDNEQFF TGTGCCAGTAGTATACTTGGGGACAGGGGGGACAATGAGCAGTTCTTC
TRBJ1-2 NA TRBV15 NA CATRLPGVAYGYTF TGTGCCACCAGACTCCCCGGGGTTGCCTATGGCTACACCTTC
TRBJ1-1 NA TRBV19 NA CASSMWQGNTEAFF TGTGCCAGTAGTATGTGGCAGGGGAACACTGAAGCTTTCTTT
TRBJ2-7 TRBD2 TRBV12-5 NA CASGLVLSGGFSYEQYF TGTGCTAGTGGTTTGGTACTAAGCGGGGGGTTCTCCTACGAGCAGTACTTC
TRBJ2-5 TRBD2 TRBV5-1 NA CASSTEPRGGGETQYF TGCGCCAGCAGCACCGAACCCCGGGGGGGCGGGGAGACCCAGTACTTC
TRBJ2-4 NA TRBV30 NA CAWKGGGWTKNIQYF TGTGCCTGGAAGGGAGGGGGCTGGACCAAAAACATTCAGTACTTC
TRBJ1-1 TRBD1 TRBV5-1 NA CASSERTGTTEAFF TGCGCCAGCAGCGAGAGGACAGGGACCACTGAAGCTTTCTTT
TRBJ2-5 TRBD2 TRBV7-7 NA CASSFRRGGLETQYF TGTGCCAGCAGCTTCCGGCGGGGGGGCCTAGAGACCCAGTACTTC
TRBJ1-2 TRBD1 TRBV6-5 NA CASTLGQGAYGYTF TGTGCCAGCACCTTGGGTCAGGGGGCCTATGGCTACACCTTC
TRBJ1-5 TRBD1 TRBV7-9 few CASSPTGGVSQPQHF TGTGCCAGCAGCCCAACAGGGGGCGTAAGTCAGCCCCAGCATTTT
TRBJ1-2 NA TRBV12-1 NA CASRRYGRDYGYTF TGTGCCAGCAGGCGATATGGACGGGACTATGGCTACACCTTC
TRBJ1-2 TRBD1 TRBV5-4 NA CASSSRDRGEANGYTF TGTGCCAGCAGCTCCCGGGACAGGGGTGAGGCTAATGGCTACACCTTC
TRBJ1-4 NA TRBV5-4 NA CASSLGPGLGEKLFF TGTGCCAGCAGCTTGGGCCCAGGGCTGGGAGAAAAACTGTTTTTT
TRBJ1-3 NA TRBV7-9 NA CASSSPIARDTIYF TGTGCCAGCAGCTCCCCTATCGCCCGGGACACCATATATTTT
TRBJ2-5 NA TRBV18 NA CASSRTVQETQYF TGTGCCAGCTCACGGACGGTTCAAGAGACCCAGTACTTC
TRBJ1-1 NA TRBV6-6 few CASSYPDEAFF TGTGCCAGCAGTTACCCGGACGAAGCTTTCTTT
TRBJ2-1 NA TRBV2 NA CASSEALQGQGEQFF TGTGCCAGCAGTGAAGCGCTTCAGGGGCAGGGTGAGCAGTTCTTC
TRBJ2-2 NA TRBV11-2 NA CASSLHPGTGELFF TGTGCCAGCAGTTTACACCCGGGGACCGGGGAGCTGTTTTTT
TRBJ2-5 TRBD1 TRBV5-1 NA CASSFQGQVQETQYF TGCGCCAGCAGCTTCCAGGGACAGGTCCAAGAGACCCAGTACTTC
TRBJ1-1 NA TRBV9 NA CASSVTGSSAEAFF TGTGCCAGCAGCGTGACAGGTTCTAGCGCTGAAGCTTTCTTT
TRBJ1-5 NA TRBV2 NA CASRTGAPNQPQHF TGTGCCAGCAGGACAGGCGCTCCCAATCAGCCCCAGCATTTT
TRBJ2-7 TRBD1 TRBV5-4 NA CASSPGTGGAYEQYF TGTGCCAGCAGCCCGGGGACAGGGGGCGCGTACGAGCAGTACTTC
TRBJ2-7 TRBD1 TRBV5-4 NA CASSSGQGFEQYF TGTGCCAGCAGCTCAGGACAGGGTTTCGAGCAGTACTTC
TRBJ2-3 NA TRBV5-1 NA CASSAELGADTQYF TGCGCCAGCAGCGCCGAACTGGGCGCCGATACGCAGTATTTT
TRBJ1-6 NA TRBV6-5 few CASRPSAGDGSPLHF TGTGCCAGCAGGCCCAGCGCGGGGGATGGTTCACCCCTCCACTTT
TRBJ2-2 TRBD1 TRBV10-3 NA CAISSQGANTGELFF TGTGCCATCAGCAGCCAGGGGGCGAACACCGGGGAGCTGTTTTTT
TRBJ2-5 NA TRBV3-1/TRBV3-2 NA CASSHNGGGETQYF TGTGCCAGCAGCCATAACGGGGGAGGAGAGACCCAGTACTTC
TRBJ2-5 NA TRBV12-5 NA CASGLVHGGPVYF TGTGCTAGTGGTTTGGTACACGGGGGGCCTGTGTACTTC
TRBJ2-5 NA TRBV3-1/TRBV3-2 once CASSHETGGGETQYF TGTGCCAGCAGCCACGAAACGGGGGGCGGAGAGACCCAGTACTTC
TRBJ2-1 NA TRBV29-1 NA CSGTQTAKVYNEQFF TGCAGCGGCACCCAAACCGCCAAGGTCTACAATGAGCAGTTCTTC
TRBJ2-5 TRBD2 TRBV10-3 NA CAIREPSGGAETQYF TGTGCCATCAGGGAACCTAGCGGGGGGGCGGAGACCCAGTACTTC
TRBJ2-5 TRBD2 TRBV11-3 NA CASSPSGGAEETQYF TGTGCCAGCAGCCCAAGCGGGGGGGCCGAAGAGACCCAGTACTTC
TRBJ2-5 NA TRBV5-5 NA CASSLASSQETQYF TGTGCCAGCAGCTTGGCCAGCAGTCAAGAGACCCAGTACTTC
TRBJ2-3 NA TRBV3-1/TRBV3-2 NA CASSQNRRDTQYF TGTGCCAGCAGCCAAAACAGAAGGGATACGCAGTATTTT
TRBJ2-2 NA TRBV7-8 few CASSPWPGRGLGTGELFF TGTGCCAGCAGCCCTTGGCCCGGAAGAGGGCTGGGCACCGGGGAGCTGTTTTTT
TRBJ1-1 NA TRBV4-1 NA CASSPLMLMGTEAFF TGCGCCAGCAGCCCGCTTATGTTAATGGGCACTGAAGCTTTCTTT
TRBJ2-1 NA TRBV4-1 NA CASSLGGAVSSYNEQFF TGCGCCAGCAGCCTAGGGGGAGCGGTAAGCTCCTACAATGAGCAGTTCTTC
TRBJ1-1 NA TRBV19 NA CASSVNRDAEAFF TGTGCCAGTAGTGTAAACAGGGATGCTGAAGCTTTCTTT